Listed here is a single TCR beta chain. Its target antigen remains unknown. The record has no base qualities; no much larger clone is one base away. Library prep was done by the immunoSEQ multiplex PCR assay. The source is immuneACCESS, and TCRdb retained only in-frame sequences with V and J called. Part of the clones is not carried over; for the studies checked, unresolved V genes explain less than half of this, and the remainder is unexplained. This sample gives roughly 48,000 clones in total; roughly 92% of them show up just once. More than 0.7% of the sample goes to the ten largest clones. From cysteine to phenylalanine, the CDR3 is 11 amino acids long. Only the CDR3 DNA is retained, 33 bases long and in frame from the first base. Between the V and J ends, shortened by 7 bases and 5 bases respectively, the junction contains 12 bases. Via the germline V gene (reference sequence), CDR1 is DFQATT and CDR2 SNEGSKA.

This sample is part of a study of T cell changes during pregnancy in multiple sclerosis (dated by TCRdb to about 2019). Regarding the study in general: Changes in the T cell repertoire over the course of pregnancy were examined in this study in women with multiple sclerosis.

The origin of this receptor is a female donor in good health, enrolled as a control in a pregnancy study. The source was CD4+ T cells from peripheral blood mononuclear cells, collected in the second trimester of pregnancy. This receptor chain uses TRBV20-1 and TRBJ2-7, and the D gene may be TRBD2, 6 bases matching. Here the CDR3 is given as CSGGIVDEQYF. The DNA sequence is given as TGCAGTGGCGGGATAGTCGACGAGCAGTACTTC.